This entry concerns a single T cell receptor beta chain. In the source study's methods: Nucleated cell number was recorded as an estimate derived from reference gene primer amplification. Sequencing was performed with immunoSEQ multiplex PCR; in TCRdb, only in-frame clones are kept and a portion is missing. The V and J calls and clone size were taken over from that table, and D and trimming were inferred from the DNA. This repertoire shows around 83,000 clones, roughly 90% found once; its top ten account for 25% to 30%. The data stem from a study of blood T cell repertoires in COVID-19. Study background: COVID-19 samples, acute and convalescent, were from the United States, Italy and Spain. Nucleic acid was either cDNA or gDNA, and it came from T cells, B-cell-depleted T cells, or PBMCs.

Germline lookup yields CDR1 SGHVS and CDR2 FQNEAQ. This CDR3 comprises 16 residues. The V and J ends lost 2 bases and 1 base respectively, with 12 bases between them. Sequencing was performed on peripheral blood. The sequence was collected from a man in his fifties or sixties with active or convalescent COVID-19. This chain links TRBV7-8 with TRBJ1-5; D call uncertain. CDR3 protein: CASSLLGGWSNQPQHF. The CDR3 DNA follows: TGTGCCAGCAGCTTACTCGGAGGTTGGAGCAATCAGCCCCAGCATTTT.